This T cell receptor (beta chain) was identified in a study of cytomegalovirus exposure and HLA in healthy donors. As for the study in general: As an earlier analysis found, 150 million to 200 million T cells yielded about 120 million unique TCR beta sequences. There were fewer than 500 genotyped donors. Of these, roughly 82% fell in the genetic ancestry cluster associated with self-reported Caucasian donors. Study-wide points: A later analysis linked a missense DCLRE1C variant to TCR beta V- and J-gene trimming. Cytomegalovirus association was assigned to about 180 TCR beta chains.

The PCR used 60 Vbeta and 13 Jbeta primers. TCRdb's table, derived via immunoSEQ multiplex PCR, lists solely in-frame clones and lacks some. This sample's table has about 120,000 clones. About this clone: Its cognate antigen is unknown.

The sequence was obtained from a woman between 40 and 50 years old in good health and CMV-seropositive. The sequenced material came from PBMCs.

The CDR3 is CASSSGTARVAFF. DNA for the CDR3: TGTGCCAGCAGCTCCGGGACAGCGAGGGTGGCTTTCTTT. This chain connects TRBV5-6 to TRBJ1-1; 7 bases fit TRBD1. The CDR3 sequence is 13 residues long. The V segment lost 3 bases and the J segment 11 bases; nucleotides outside the gene matches: 10. Germline CDR1 reads SGHDT; CDR2 reads YYEEEE.